These 5 T cell receptor beta chains were sequenced from one sample in a study of post-analysis software for immune sequencing data. Study conclusions and caveats: Patients used about five TRBV segments, including TRBV5-6, TRBV5-1 and TRBV20-1, more often than controls.

For these TCRs, the target antigens are not known. Every TCR beta cDNA library bore unique molecular identifiers. One entry per CDR3 protein results from TCRdb running MiXCR on the PCR reads. The data contain hundreds of thousands of distinct CDR3 sequences, approximately 46% of them seen just once; the ten biggest clones take up 9.5% to 13%. Sequencing was done on a sample of blood. These receptors came from a girl between 10 and 17 years old with multiple sclerosis.

The J gene is TRBJ1-5, the V gene TRBV28; 9 bases line up with TRBD1. With 7 bases clipped from V and 3 bases from J, the junction kept 4 bases outside the gene matches. There are 14 residues in the CDR3. Germline loops: CDR1 MDHEN, CDR2 SYDVKM. The CDR3 DNA sequence: TGTGCCAGCACCGGGACAGGGAACAATCAGCCCCAGCATTTT. Translation: CASTGTGNNQPQHF. Filled out from reference TRBV28 and TRBJ1-5, the complete variable domain reads DVKVTQSSRYLVKRTGEKVFLECVQDMDHENMFWYRQDPGLGLRLIYFSYDVKMKEKGDIPEGYSVSREKKERFSLILESASTNQTSMYLCASTGTGNNQPQHFGDGTRLSIL.

The chain combines TRBV28 with TRBJ2-7; perhaps TRBD2 as D (5 bases). The germline V gene has CDR1 MDHEN and CDR2 SYDVKM. The CDR3 has 15 residues. Trimming took off 3 bases at V and 1 base at J, with 13 bases between the two ends. The CDR3 protein is CASSFRRARSYEQYF. The CDR3 DNA is TGTGCCAGCAGTTTCAGGCGGGCGAGGTCCTACGAGCAGTACTTC.

This clonotype was observed a handful of times. The chain couples TRBV6-2 or TRBV6-3 to TRBJ1-1; tentatively, D is TRBD1 (5 bases). The CDR3 totals 13 residues. Germline V gene sequence: CDR1 MNHEY, CDR2 SVGEGT. V dropped 5 bases and J dropped 0 bases, with 7 bases sitting between them. In nucleotides, the CDR3 is TGTGCCAGCAGTGAGGACATGAACACTGAAGCTTTCTTT. Translating gives CASSEDMNTEAFF.

This clonotype was counted between two and nine times. The chain is built from TRBV28 and TRBJ2-7; D ambiguous. V gave up 6 bases and J gave up 3 bases, with 15 bases separating them. The CDR3 covers 14 residues. In germline, CDR1 is MDHEN, CDR2 SYDVKM. The CDR3 loop is CASSPPLWDYEQYF. In nucleotides, the CDR3 is TGTGCCAGCAGCCCGCCTCTGTGGGACTACGAGCAGTACTTC.

With regard to this clonotype: One end of the junction fails to match germline, which may point to a read error. The chain recombines TRBV5-1 with TRBJ1-2; D is perhaps TRBD1 (5 bases). The germline V gene has CDR1 SGHRS and CDR2 YFSETQ. The CDR3 covers 15 residues. CDR3 sequence reads: CASSYGTPGINGCTF. CDR3 coding DNA: TGCGCCAGCAGCTACGGGACGCCAGGGATAAATGGCTGCACCTTC.